The sequence of this T cell receptor (beta chain) was determined in a study of cytomegalovirus exposure and HLA in healthy donors. Study-level points and caveats: The study listed under 200 cytomegalovirus-associated TCR beta chains. The authors later linked a missense DCLRE1C variant to TCR beta V- and J-gene trimming. Immune exposure was documented only through CMV serostatus.

With 5 bases removed from V and 7 bases from J, the gap between germline ends came to 17 bases. Germline CDR1 reads KGHSH; CDR2 reads LQKENI. The CDR3 length is 14 residues. Points on this clone: Its antigen is not known.

Amplification used 60 Vbeta primers and 13 Jbeta primers. Method: immunoSEQ multiplex PCR; TCRdb's copy keeps in-frame clones and lacks some. Of around 94,000 clones in the sample, more than 60% were seen once. The source material was PBMCs. The rearrangement links TRBV18 to TRBJ1-1; D is perhaps TRBD1 (6 bases). The receptor's source is a man aged 25-45 years in good health and CMV-seronegative. CDR3 nucleotides: TGTGCCAGCTCAGCCCAGGGGAGTGGCGGTGAAGCTTTCTTT. This gives the protein CASSAQGSGGEAFF. Variable domain in full (rest from reference TRBV18 and TRBJ1-1): NAGVMQNPRHLVRRRGQEARLRCSPMKGHSHVYWYRQLPEEGLKFMVYLQKENIIDESGMPKERFSAEFPKEGPSILRIQQVVRGDSAAYFCASSAQGSGGEAFFGQGTRLTVV.